These 17 T cell receptor beta chains share one sample of origin, sequenced in a study of blood T cell repertoires in COVID-19 (dated by TCRdb to 2019 to 2021). Libraries came from the immunoSEQ multiplex PCR assay. Here the immuneACCESS table is served through TCRdb, limited to in-frame sequences with V and J called. Missing clones are a known gap in these copies; in checked studies unresolved V genes cover under half, and the rest lacks a known reason. Across this sample there are approximately 200,000 clones, with approximately 83% seen only once. The top ten clonotypes cover less than 7.5% of the sample. What was sequenced was peripheral blood. The receptors were gathered from a woman aged 45-65 years with acute or convalescent COVID-19.

The chain is built from TRBV6-6 and TRBJ2-7; TRBD2 matches 7 bases. Germline values: CDR1 MNHNY, CDR2 SVGAGI (reference sequence). Losses at the gene ends were 8 bases for V and 9 bases for J; bases not matched to a gene: 7. The CDR3 loop spans 11 amino acids. The CDR3 loop reads CASGLGSGQYF. The CDR3, as DNA: TGTGCCAGCGGACTAGGTTCGGGGCAGTACTTC.

This clone was recorded a few times. This chain uses TRBV6-5 with TRBJ1-4, with D possibly matching TRBD1 (6 bases). V lost 5 bases to trimming and J lost 8 bases, with 15 bases between them. Germline V gives CDR1 MNHEY, CDR2 SVGAGI. The CDR3 runs 14 residues. The chain's CDR3 is CASSRGQGWEKLFF. The CDR3 coding sequence is TGTGCCAGCAGTAGGGGACAAGGGTGGGAAAAACTGTTTTTT.

The chain combines TRBV25-1 with TRBJ2-7; D is possibly TRBD1 (6 bases). V shed 0 bases and J shed 3 bases, with 9 bases lying between them. The germline V gene has CDR1 MGHDK and CDR2 SYGVNS. The CDR3 length is 14 residues. The CDR3 bases are TGTGCCAGCAGTGAATATGGGGGCAGCTACGAGCAGTACTTC. This encodes CASSEYGGSYEQYF.

The rearrangement joins TRBV19 to TRBJ1-4; tentatively, D is TRBD1 (6 bases). The ends were cut back, 4 bases at V and 7 bases at J, with 16 bases in the middle. This CDR3 spans 15 amino acids. In germline, CDR1 is LNHDA, CDR2 SQIVND (reference sequence). The CDR3 nucleotides read TGTGCCAGTAGTACCAACGGCAGGGGCGGTGAAAAACTGTTTTTT. Its protein product is CASSTNGRGGEKLFF. Drawing the rest from reference TRBV19 and TRBJ1-4, the complete variable domain is DGGITQSPKYLFRKEGQNVTLSCEQNLNHDAMYWYRQDPGQGLRLIYYSQIVNDFQKGDIAEGYSVSREKKESFPLTVTSAQKNPTAFYLCASSTNGRGGEKLFFGSGTQLSVL.

This clone turned up a few times. This chain links TRBV10-3 with TRBJ2-7, with D possibly being TRBD1 (6 bases). Germline-derived CDR1 and CDR2 are ENHRY and SYGVKD. CDR3 length: 14 amino acids. Trimming took 8 bases from V and 3 from J, leaving 17 bases between them. In nucleotides, the CDR3 is TGTGCCATCGAGGCGGCAGGGGCAATCTACGAGCAGTACTTC. Encoded protein: CAIEAAGAIYEQYF.

The rearrangement links TRBV28 to TRBJ1-2; no firm D call. V was clipped by 3 bases and J by 7 bases, with 15 bases between them. In germline, CDR1 is MDHEN, CDR2 SYDVKM. The CDR3 is 14 amino acids. Here the CDR3 reads CASSLGGIEGGYTF. CDR3 sequence (DNA): TGTGCCAGCAGTTTGGGCGGGATCGAGGGTGGCTACACCTTC.

This clone was detected only a few times. This sequence joins TRBV5-1 and TRBJ2-1, with D tentatively TRBD2 (7 bases). This CDR3 has 16 amino acids. The ends were cut back, 0 bases at V and 0 bases at J, with 10 bases in the middle. Germline loops: CDR1 SGHRS, CDR2 YFSETQ. The CDR3 coding sequence is TGCGCCAGCAGCTTGGACGGGGGGCACTCCTACAATGAGCAGTTCTTC. This translates into CASSLDGGHSYNEQFF.

The table lists this clone with a few counts. V gene TRBV5-1 combines with J gene TRBJ1-2; 7 nucleotides line up with TRBD1. Germline values: CDR1 SGHRS, CDR2 YFSETQ. The CDR3 is 15 residues long. Trimming took 0 bases from V and 4 from J; bases not matched to a gene: 6. The CDR3 protein is CASSLAGTVSYGYTF. The CDR3 DNA sequence: TGCGCCAGCAGCTTGGCCGGGACAGTATCCTATGGCTACACCTTC.

The rearrangement joins TRBV3-1 (or the pseudogene TRBV3-2) to TRBJ1-2; D possibly corresponds to TRBD1 (6 bases). With 1 base removed from V and 3 bases from J, the gap between germline ends came to 9 bases. CDR3 size: 14 residues. The germline V gene has CDR1 LGHDT and CDR2 YNNKEL (reference sequence). The CDR3 spells CASSQVPGDYGYTF. The CDR3 nucleotides read TGTGCCAGCAGCCAAGTTCCAGGGGACTATGGCTACACCTTC.

The chain joins TRBV12-1 to TRBJ1-3. TRBV12-1 is a pseudogene segment. The CDR3 runs 15 residues. As DNA, the CDR3 is TGTGCCAGCAGCTTATCGGTGTACTCTGGAAACACCATATATTTT. As protein: CASSLSVYSGNTIYF.

This clone was recorded once. The chain recombines TRBV5-1 with TRBJ1-6; a possible D gene is TRBD1 (5 bases). V shed 4 bases and J shed 8 bases, with 16 bases lying between them. CDR3 length equals 15 residues. The germline CDR1 and CDR2 sequences are SGHRS and YFSETQ. Written as DNA, the CDR3 is TGCGCCAGCAGCCTGGAGACAGCCCGGGATTCACCCCTCCACTTT. Translating gives CASSLETARDSPLHF.

The rearrangement links TRBV28 to TRBJ1-3; unclear D gene. The V gene lost 3 bases and the J gene lost 4 bases, with 19 bases spanning the gap. Germline CDR1 reads MDHEN; CDR2 reads SYDVKM. There are 17 residues in the CDR3. DNA for the CDR3: TGTGCCAGCAGTTTTCCCTCTCGGGTAAGGTCCGGAAACACCATATATTTT. It specifies CASSFPSRVRSGNTIYF. Full variable domain (remainder filled in from reference TRBV28 and TRBJ1-3): DVKVTQSSRYLVKRTGEKVFLECVQDMDHENMFWYRQDPGLGLRLIYFSYDVKMKEKGDIPEGYSVSREKKERFSLILESASTNQTSMYLCASSFPSRVRSGNTIYFGEGSWLTVV.

J is TRBJ1-2 and V is TRBV19; D is perhaps TRBD1 (5 bases). V was clipped by 3 bases and J by 4 bases, with 15 bases between them. Germline CDR1 reads LNHDA; CDR2 reads SQIVND (reference sequence). CDR3 length equals 15 residues. For the CDR3, the DNA is TGTGCCAGTAGTATGGGTGACAGCAGAACCTATGGCTACACCTTC. Protein sequence: CASSMGDSRTYGYTF.

This chain links TRBV5-4 with TRBJ2-7; TRBD1 might be the D (6 bases). CDR3 length equals 14 residues. V lost 2 bases, J lost 3 bases, and 12 bases lay in between. Germline CDR1 and CDR2: SGHNT and YYREEE (reference sequence). This CDR3 reads CASSLRQGNYEQYF. CDR3 nucleotide sequence: TGTGCCAGCAGCTTACGGCAGGGGAACTACGAGCAGTACTTC.

The rearrangement uses TRBV11-2 and TRBJ1-3; no reliable D call. This CDR3 comprises 15 residues. With 1 base removed from V and 0 bases from J, the gap between germline ends came to 7 bases. From germline, CDR1 is SGHAT and CDR2 FQNNGV. The CDR3 is CASSLGAGSGNTIYF. The CDR3 DNA follows: TGTGCCAGCAGCTTAGGGGCCGGCTCTGGAAACACCATATATTTT.

This chain connects TRBV14 to TRBJ2-7; 12 bases fit TRBD2. Germline CDR1 SGHDN, CDR2 FVKESK. After removal of 1 base from V and 4 bases from J, the junction contained 2 bases not matched to a gene. CDR3 size: 15 residues. Written as DNA, the CDR3 is TGTGCCAGCAGCCAAGGGACTAGCGGGGTGTACGAGCAGTACTTC. Protein product: CASSQGTSGVYEQYF.

The chain has TRBV18 and TRBJ1-5; 9 bases are shared with TRBD1. The CDR3 contains 13 residues. V was pared by 4 bases and J by 10 bases, with 5 bases of the junction left unmatched. Germline CDR1 KGHSH, CDR2 LQKENI. Here the CDR3 reads CASSQDRGNPQHF. As DNA, the CDR3 is TGTGCCAGCTCACAGGACAGGGGTAATCCCCAGCATTTT.